This is a list of T cell receptor beta chains from one sample in a study of blood T cell repertoires in COVID-19. The method was immunoSEQ multiplex PCR; TCRdb's version includes in-frame clones alone and lacks a portion of them. The table includes over 90,000 clones, roughly 86% detected once. Input material: peripheral blood. These receptors were obtained from a man in his fifties with active or convalescent COVID-19. CDR3s include the opening cysteine and the closing phenylalanine or tryptophan. The D gene is left open where the match is weak. Clone size, where shown, is once, few, many, or a class for clones that have expanded.

TRBV6-4	TRBJ1-1	TRBD1	.	CASSVNGQGGTEAFF	TGTGCCAGCAGTGTTAATGGACAGGGCGGGACTGAAGCTTTCTTT
TRBV7-9	TRBJ2-1	TRBD1	.	CASSLRGQSDEQFF	TGTGCCAGCAGCTTAAGGGGGCAATCCGATGAGCAGTTCTTC
TRBV18	TRBJ2-3	.	.	CASSRGESTDTQYF	TGTGCCAGCTCACGAGGAGAGAGCACAGATACGCAGTATTTT
TRBV7-2	TRBJ1-2	.	.	CASSPDRNYGYTF	TGTGCCAGCAGCCCCGACAGGAACTATGGCTACACCTTC
TRBV11-2	TRBJ2-2	TRBD2	few	CASSPKAGGTGELFF	TGTGCCAGCAGCCCGAAAGCGGGGGGGACCGGGGAGCTGTTTTTT
TRBV5-1	TRBJ2-3	TRBD2	.	CASSGGLAGRTDTQYF	TGCGCCAGCAGCGGAGGACTAGCGGGGCGCACAGATACGCAGTATTTT
TRBV6-1	TRBJ1-6	TRBD1	.	CASSEYRGSIYNSPLHF	TGTGCCAGCAGTGAATACAGGGGATCAATATATAATTCACCCCTCCACTTT
TRBV10-3	TRBJ2-3	TRBD1	.	CAISRGTQPLTDTQYF	TGTGCCATCTCCAGGGGGACACAACCCCTCACAGATACGCAGTATTTT
TRBV18	TRBJ2-3	.	.	CASSPQGKADTQYF	TGTGCCAGCTCACCCCAGGGGAAAGCAGATACGCAGTATTTT
TRBV7-2	TRBJ1-3	.	.	CASSFLRGSGSGNTIYF	TGTGCCAGCAGCTTCCTCAGGGGATCAGGCTCTGGAAACACCATATATTTT
TRBV6-1	TRBJ2-5	TRBD2	.	CASSETGLTPGTQYF	TGTGCCAGCAGTGAGACGGGACTAACTCCGGGGACCCAGTACTTC
TRBV28	TRBJ1-6	.	once	CASSPTGRGSYNSPLHF	TGTGCCAGCAGTCCTACAGGGCGGGGGTCCTATAATTCACCCCTCCACTTT
TRBV3-1/TRBV3-2	TRBJ2-3	TRBD1	.	CASSQEGTGGTDTQYF	TGTGCCAGCAGCCAAGAGGGGACAGGGGGCACAGATACGCAGTATTTT
TRBV5-5	TRBJ2-5	TRBD1	.	CASSLAGQGVPETQYF	TGTGCCAGCAGCTTGGCCGGACAGGGGGTGCCAGAGACCCAGTACTTC
TRBV10-3	TRBJ2-1	TRBD2	.	CAISEVGLSGAVYNEQFF	TGTGCCATCAGTGAGGTGGGTTTAAGCGGGGCGGTCTACAATGAGCAGTTCTTC
TRBV6-4	TRBJ1-6	TRBD1	.	CASSDSQGRNSPLHF	TGTGCCAGCAGTGACTCACAGGGGCGGAATTCACCCCTCCACTTT
TRBV3-1/TRBV3-2	TRBJ1-2	TRBD1	.	CASSQDLTGGGYGYTF	TGTGCCAGCAGCCAAGATCTGACAGGGGGCGGGTATGGCTACACCTTC
TRBV13	TRBJ2-3	TRBD1	.	CASSYKQGDTQYF	TGTGCCAGCAGCTATAAACAGGGGGATACGCAGTATTTT
TRBV28	TRBJ1-2	.	.	CASSWQGMGYTF	TGTGCCAGCAGTTGGCAGGGAATGGGCTACACCTTC
TRBV5-1	TRBJ1-6	TRBD1	.	CASSTYRDRESPLHF	TGCGCCAGCAGCACCTACCGGGACAGGGAATCACCCCTCCACTTT
TRBV7-8	TRBJ1-5	TRBD1	.	CATIVGTGRNQPQHF	TGTGCCACTATAGTGGGGACAGGGCGGAATCAGCCCCAGCATTTT
TRBV18	TRBJ2-7	.	.	CASSPPGRGGSYEQYF	TGTGCCAGCTCACCTCCGGGGAGGGGGGGTTCCTACGAGCAGTACTTC
TRBV27	TRBJ1-2	.	.	CASSSLRNYGYTF	TGTGCCAGCAGTTCCCTGAGGAACTATGGCTACACCTTC
TRBV14	TRBJ1-1	.	.	CASSPTRGTEAFF	TGTGCCAGCAGCCCTACCCGGGGCACTGAAGCTTTCTTT
TRBV10-2	TRBJ2-5	TRBD2	.	CASSPTSGGGQETQYF	TGCGCCAGCAGCCCTACTAGCGGGGGGGGCCAAGAGACCCAGTACTTC
TRBV10-3	TRBJ1-1	TRBD1	.	CAISGQGAFTEAFF	TGTGCCATCAGTGGACAGGGGGCTTTCACTGAAGCTTTCTTT
TRBV28	TRBJ1-4	.	.	CASKQGTANEKLFF	TGTGCCAGTAAACAGGGTACGGCTAATGAAAAACTGTTTTTT
TRBV28	TRBJ1-2	TRBD1	.	CASNRDRRVGYTF	TGTGCCAGCAATAGGGACAGGCGGGTTGGCTACACCTTC
TRBV5-1	TRBJ1-2	.	.	CASSLDTGLNYGYTF	TGCGCCAGCAGCTTGGATACGGGACTTAACTATGGCTACACCTTC
TRBV29-1	TRBJ2-3	.	.	CSVVPSGGTDTQYF	TGCAGCGTAGTCCCTTCCGGTGGCACAGATACGCAGTATTTT
TRBV28	TRBJ1-1	.	once	CASNRNTEAFF	TGTGCCAGCAATAGGAACACTGAAGCTTTCTTT